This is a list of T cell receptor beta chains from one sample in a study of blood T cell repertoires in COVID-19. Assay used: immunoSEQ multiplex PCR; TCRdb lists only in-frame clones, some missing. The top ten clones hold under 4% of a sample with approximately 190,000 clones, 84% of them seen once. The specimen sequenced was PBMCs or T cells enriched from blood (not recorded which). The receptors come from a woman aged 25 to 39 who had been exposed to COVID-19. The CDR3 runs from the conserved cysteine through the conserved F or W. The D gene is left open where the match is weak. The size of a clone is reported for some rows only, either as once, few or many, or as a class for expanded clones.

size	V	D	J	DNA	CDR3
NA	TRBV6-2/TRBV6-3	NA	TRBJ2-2	TGTGCCAGCAGTTACGGGACACTGAACACCGGGGAGCTGTTTTTT	CASSYGTLNTGELFF
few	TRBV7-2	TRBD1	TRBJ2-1	TGTGCCAGCAGCTTAGGAGGGGGACAGAACTACAATGAGCAGTTCTTC	CASSLGGGQNYNEQFF
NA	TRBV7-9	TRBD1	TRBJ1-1	TGTGCCAGCAGCTCCAGGGGGCTCACTGAAGCTTTCTTT	CASSSRGLTEAFF
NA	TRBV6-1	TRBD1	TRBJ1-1	TGTGCCAGCAGTGAATTGGGACAGGGGAACACTGAAGCTTTCTTT	CASSELGQGNTEAFF
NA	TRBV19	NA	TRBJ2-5	TGTGCCAGTACAAGGAGGAGGGAAAGTTACCAAGAGACCCAGTACTTC	CASTRRRESYQETQYF
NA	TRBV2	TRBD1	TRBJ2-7	TGTGCCAGTCAACAGGGGGACGGGGACGAGCAGTACTTC	CASQQGDGDEQYF
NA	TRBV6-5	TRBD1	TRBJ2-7	TGTGCCAACTCTCCGCGACAGGGTTCCTACGAGCAGTACTTC	CANSPRQGSYEQYF
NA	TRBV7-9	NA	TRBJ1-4	TGTGCCAGCAGCTATCAGTCCCCAACTAATGAAAAACTGTTTTTT	CASSYQSPTNEKLFF
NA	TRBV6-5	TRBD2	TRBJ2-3	TGTGCCAGCAGTTACTTGGGGGGGGGCACAGATACGCAGTATTTT	CASSYLGGGTDTQYF
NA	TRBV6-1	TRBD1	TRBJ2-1	TGTGCCAGCAGTGTTCCCATGGGAGGACAGGGGTGGTATGAGCAGTTCTTC	CASSVPMGGQGWYEQFF
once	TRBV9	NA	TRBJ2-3	TGTGCCAGCAGCGTAGGTGGGGGGGCGACAGATACGCAGTATTTT	CASSVGGGATDTQYF